The entry below describes one TCR beta chain. Its antigen is not identified. Patients picked for sequencing had shown CD8+CD57+ cell expansion detected by flow cytometry. The cohort consisted entirely of patients having severe acquired aplastic anemia. The record originates from a study of CD8+CD57+ T cells in acquired aplastic anemia. Findings and caveats of the study: Comparison of patients with controls identified about 27 shared CD8+ CDR3 sequences.

Genomic DNA templated the TCR beta VDJ and CDR3 profiling. TCRdb redid the calling of the reads with MiXCR, one entry per CDR3 protein. The sample has 170,000 or so distinct CDR3 sequences; roughly 48% are singletons. The CDR3 extends over 17 amino acids. With 5 bases removed from V and 0 bases from J, the gap between germline ends came to 14 bases. The germline V gene has CDR1 LGHNA and CDR2 YSLEER. This receptor was obtained from a human donor with aplastic anemia. The sequenced sample consisted of sorted CD4+, CD8+, or CD8+CD57+ T cells (not recorded which) from PBMCs. V is TRBV4-3 and J is TRBJ1-6, with D hard to call. The CDR3 DNA reads TGCGCCAGCAGCTCCCACCAGGCGAGCTCCTATAATTCACCCCTCCACTTT. Protein sequence: CASSSHQASSYNSPLHF.